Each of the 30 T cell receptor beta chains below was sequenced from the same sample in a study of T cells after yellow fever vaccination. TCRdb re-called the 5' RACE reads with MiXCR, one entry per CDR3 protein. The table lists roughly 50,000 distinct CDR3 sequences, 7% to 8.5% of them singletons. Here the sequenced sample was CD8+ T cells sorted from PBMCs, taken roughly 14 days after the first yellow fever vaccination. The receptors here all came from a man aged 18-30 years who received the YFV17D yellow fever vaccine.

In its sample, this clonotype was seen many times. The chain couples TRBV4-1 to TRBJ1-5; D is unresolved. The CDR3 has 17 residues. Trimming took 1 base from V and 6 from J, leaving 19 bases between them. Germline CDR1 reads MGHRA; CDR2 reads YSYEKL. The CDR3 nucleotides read TGCGCCAGCAGCCAAGTCCCCGGAGTAGGCGGTATTCAGCCCCAGCATTTT. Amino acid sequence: CASSQVPGVGGIQPQHF.

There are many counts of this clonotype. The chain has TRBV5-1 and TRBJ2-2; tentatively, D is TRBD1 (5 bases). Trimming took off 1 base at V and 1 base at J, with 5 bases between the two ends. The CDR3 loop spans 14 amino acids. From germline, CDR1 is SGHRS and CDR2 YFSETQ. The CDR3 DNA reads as TGCGCCAGCAGCTTGAGGGGGAACACCGGGGAGCTGTTTTTT. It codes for CASSLRGNTGELFF.

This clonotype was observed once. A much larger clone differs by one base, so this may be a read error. For the CDR3, the DNA is TGTGACAGCAGCTCAATGGGAGACAGGCTCTCCTACGAGCAGTACTTC. This translates into CDSSSMGDRLSYEQYF. The chain has TRBV7-9 and TRBJ2-7, with D possibly TRBD1 on 6 matching bases. This CDR3 contains 16 residues. Germline V gene data show CDR1 as SEHNR and CDR2 as FQNEAQ (reference sequence).

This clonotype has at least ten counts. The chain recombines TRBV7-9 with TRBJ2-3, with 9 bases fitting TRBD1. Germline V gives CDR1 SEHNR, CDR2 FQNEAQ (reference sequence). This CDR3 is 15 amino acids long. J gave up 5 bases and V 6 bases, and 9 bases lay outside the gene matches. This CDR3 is CASRPDRGEIDTQYF. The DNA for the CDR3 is TGTGCCAGCAGACCCGACAGGGGGGAAATAGATACGCAGTATTTT.

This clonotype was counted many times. CDR3 DNA sequence: TGTGCCAGCAGTCGGGGACAGACACTCTCCTACAATGAGCAGTTCTTC. This translates into CASSRGQTLSYNEQFF. The J gene is TRBJ2-1, the V gene TRBV2; TRBD1 matches 7 bases. The CDR3 loop spans 16 amino acids. Trimming cost V 5 bases and J 0 bases; bases outside gene matches: 7. Germline-derived CDR1 and CDR2 are SNHLY and FYNNEI.

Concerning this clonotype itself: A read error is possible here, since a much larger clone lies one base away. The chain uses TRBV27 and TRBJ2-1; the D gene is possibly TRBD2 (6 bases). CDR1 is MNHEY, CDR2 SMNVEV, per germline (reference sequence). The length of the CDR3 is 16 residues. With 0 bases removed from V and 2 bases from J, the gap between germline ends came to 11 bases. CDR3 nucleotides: TGTGCCAGCAGTTTATCGTGGAGGGTCCCCTACAATGAGCAGTTCTTC. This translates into CASSLSWRVPYNEQFF.

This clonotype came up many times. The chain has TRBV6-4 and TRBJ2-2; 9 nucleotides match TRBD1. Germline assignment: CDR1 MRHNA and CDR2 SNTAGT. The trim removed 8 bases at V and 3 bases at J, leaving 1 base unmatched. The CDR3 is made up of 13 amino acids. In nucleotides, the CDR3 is TGTGCCAGCCGGGACAGGGACACCGGGGAGCTGTTTTTT. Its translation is CASRDRDTGELFF.

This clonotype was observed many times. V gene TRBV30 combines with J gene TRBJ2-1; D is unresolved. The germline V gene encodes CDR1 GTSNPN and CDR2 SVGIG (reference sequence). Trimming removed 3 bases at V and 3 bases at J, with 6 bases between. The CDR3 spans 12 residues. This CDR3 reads CAWSVGYNEQFF. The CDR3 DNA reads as TGTGCCTGGAGCGTGGGCTACAATGAGCAGTTCTTC.

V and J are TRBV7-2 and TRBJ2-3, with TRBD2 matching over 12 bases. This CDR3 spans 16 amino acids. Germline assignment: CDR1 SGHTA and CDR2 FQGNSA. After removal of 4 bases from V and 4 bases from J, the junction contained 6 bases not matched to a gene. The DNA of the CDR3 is TGTGCCAGCAGCTATACTAGCGGGGGGCCGCCAGATACGCAGTATTTT. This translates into CASSYTSGGPPDTQYF.

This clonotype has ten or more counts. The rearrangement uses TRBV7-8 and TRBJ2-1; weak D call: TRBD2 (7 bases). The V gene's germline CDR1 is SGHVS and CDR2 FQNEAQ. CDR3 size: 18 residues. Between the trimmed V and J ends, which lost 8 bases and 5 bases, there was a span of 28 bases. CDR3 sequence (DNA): TGTGCCAGCGTTTGGGCTGGAGGGGGGGGGGCCACGAACAATGAGCAGTTCTTC. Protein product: CASVWAGGGGATNNEQFF.

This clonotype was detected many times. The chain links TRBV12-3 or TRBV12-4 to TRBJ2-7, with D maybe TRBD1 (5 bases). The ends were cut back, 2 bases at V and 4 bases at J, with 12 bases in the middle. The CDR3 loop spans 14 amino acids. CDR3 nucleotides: TGTGCCAGCAGTTTACTAGACAGAATTTACGAGCAGTACGTC. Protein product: CASSLLDRIYEQYV.

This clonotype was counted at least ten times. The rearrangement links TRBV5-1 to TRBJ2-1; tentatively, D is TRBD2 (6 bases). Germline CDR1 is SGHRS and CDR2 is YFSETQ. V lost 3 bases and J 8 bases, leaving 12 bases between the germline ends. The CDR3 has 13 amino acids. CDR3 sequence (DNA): TGCGCCAGCAGCTCCTCTAGCGCCCATGAGCAGTTCTTC. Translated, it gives CASSSSSAHEQFF.

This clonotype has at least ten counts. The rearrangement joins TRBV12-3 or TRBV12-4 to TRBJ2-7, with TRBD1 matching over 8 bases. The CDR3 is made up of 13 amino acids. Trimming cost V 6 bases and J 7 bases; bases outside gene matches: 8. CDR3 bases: TGTGCCAGCAGCGGGACAGGCCTAGGGGAGCAGTACTTC. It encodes CASSGTGLGEQYF.

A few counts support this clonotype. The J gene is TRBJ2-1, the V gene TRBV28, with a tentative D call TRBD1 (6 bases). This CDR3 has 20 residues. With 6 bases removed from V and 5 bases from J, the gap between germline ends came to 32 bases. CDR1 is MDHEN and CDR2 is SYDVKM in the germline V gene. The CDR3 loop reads CASRLPLEYRATGSNNEQFF. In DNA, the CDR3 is TGTGCCAGCAGACTACCCTTGGAGTACCGGGCCACAGGGTCGAACAATGAGCAGTTCTTC.

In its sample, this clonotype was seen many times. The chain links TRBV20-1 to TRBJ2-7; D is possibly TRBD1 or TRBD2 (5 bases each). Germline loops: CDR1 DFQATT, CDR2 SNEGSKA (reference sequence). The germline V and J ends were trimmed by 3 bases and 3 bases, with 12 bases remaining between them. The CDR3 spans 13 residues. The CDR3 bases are TGCAGTGCTAGTGGGACGGCTAACTACGAGCAGTACTTC. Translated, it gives CSASGTANYEQYF.

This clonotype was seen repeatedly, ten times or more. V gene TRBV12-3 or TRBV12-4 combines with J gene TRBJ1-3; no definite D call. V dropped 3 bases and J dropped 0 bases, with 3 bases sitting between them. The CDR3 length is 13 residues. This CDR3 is CASSFNSGNTIYF. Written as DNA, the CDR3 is TGTGCCAGCAGTTTTAACTCTGGAAACACCATATATTTT.

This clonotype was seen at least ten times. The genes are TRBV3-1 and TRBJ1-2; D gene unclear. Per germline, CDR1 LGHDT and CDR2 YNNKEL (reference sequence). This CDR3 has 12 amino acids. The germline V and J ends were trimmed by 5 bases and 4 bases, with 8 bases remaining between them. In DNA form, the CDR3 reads TGTGCCAGCAGCTCCGGGATCTATGGCTACACCTTC. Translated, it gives CASSSGIYGYTF.

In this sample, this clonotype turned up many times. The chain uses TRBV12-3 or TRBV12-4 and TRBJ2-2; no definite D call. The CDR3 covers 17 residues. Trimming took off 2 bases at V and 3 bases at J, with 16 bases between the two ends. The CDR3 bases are TGTGCCAGCAGTTTATGGGCCAGTCGCGATCACACCGGGGAGCTGTTTTTT. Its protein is CASSLWASRDHTGELFF.

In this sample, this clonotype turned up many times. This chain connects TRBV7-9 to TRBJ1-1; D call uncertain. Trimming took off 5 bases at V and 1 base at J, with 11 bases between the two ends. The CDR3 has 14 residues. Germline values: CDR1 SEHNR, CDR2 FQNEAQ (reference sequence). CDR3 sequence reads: CASSVGLGNTEAFF. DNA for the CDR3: TGTGCCAGCAGCGTTGGACTGGGGAACACTGAAGCTTTCTTT.

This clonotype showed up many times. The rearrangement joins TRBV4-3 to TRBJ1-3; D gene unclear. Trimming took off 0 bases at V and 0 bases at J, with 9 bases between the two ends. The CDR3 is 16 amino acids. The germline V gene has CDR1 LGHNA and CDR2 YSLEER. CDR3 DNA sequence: TGCGCCAGCAGCCAAGATAGGGCGCGCTCTGGAAACACCATATATTTT. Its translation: CASSQDRARSGNTIYF.

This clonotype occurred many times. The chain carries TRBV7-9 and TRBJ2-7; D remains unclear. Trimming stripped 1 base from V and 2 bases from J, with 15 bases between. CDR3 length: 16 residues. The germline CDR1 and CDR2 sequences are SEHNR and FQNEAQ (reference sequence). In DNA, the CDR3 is TGTGCCAGCAGCTTAGTCCGTGGGGTGCTAACCTACGAGCAGTACTTC. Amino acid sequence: CASSLVRGVLTYEQYF.

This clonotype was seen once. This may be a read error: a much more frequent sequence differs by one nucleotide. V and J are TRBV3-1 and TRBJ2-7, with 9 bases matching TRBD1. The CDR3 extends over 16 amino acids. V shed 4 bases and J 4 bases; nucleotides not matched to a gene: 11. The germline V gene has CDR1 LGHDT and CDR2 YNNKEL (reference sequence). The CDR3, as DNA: TGTGCCAGCAGCCTAACCGTGGCAGGGACAGGGTACGAGCAGTACTTC. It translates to CASSLTVAGTGYEQYF.

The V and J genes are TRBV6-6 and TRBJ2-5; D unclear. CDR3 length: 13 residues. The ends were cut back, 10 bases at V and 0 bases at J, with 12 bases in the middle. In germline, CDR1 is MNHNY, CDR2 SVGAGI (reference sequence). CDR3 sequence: CATLRQYQETQYF. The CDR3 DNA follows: TGTGCCACCCTCAGGCAGTACCAAGAGACCCAGTACTTC.

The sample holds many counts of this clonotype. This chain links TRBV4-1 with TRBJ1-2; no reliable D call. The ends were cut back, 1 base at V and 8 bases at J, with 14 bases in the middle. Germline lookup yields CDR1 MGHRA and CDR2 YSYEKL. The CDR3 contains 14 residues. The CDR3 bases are TGCGCCAGCAGCCAAGCGGACGAGAAAAGGGGCTACACCTTC. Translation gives CASSQADEKRGYTF.

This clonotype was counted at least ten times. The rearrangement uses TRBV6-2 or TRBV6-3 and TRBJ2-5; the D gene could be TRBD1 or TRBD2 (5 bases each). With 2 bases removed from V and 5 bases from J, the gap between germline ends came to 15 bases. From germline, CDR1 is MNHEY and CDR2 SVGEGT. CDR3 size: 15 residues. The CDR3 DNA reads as TGTGCCAGCAGTTACGAACCGGGACCGAGGGAGACCCAGTACTTC. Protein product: CASSYEPGPRETQYF.

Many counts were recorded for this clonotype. CDR3 DNA: TGTGCCAGCAGCGATGTTGTAACAGGGAGCAGTGAGCAGTTCTTC. This codes for CASSDVVTGSSEQFF. The chain is built from TRBV5-6 and TRBJ2-1, with D perhaps matching TRBD1 (6 bases). Germline CDR1 SGHDT, CDR2 YYEEEE. V was shortened by 4 bases and J by 9 bases, with 20 bases between the two germline ends. The CDR3 is 15 amino acids.

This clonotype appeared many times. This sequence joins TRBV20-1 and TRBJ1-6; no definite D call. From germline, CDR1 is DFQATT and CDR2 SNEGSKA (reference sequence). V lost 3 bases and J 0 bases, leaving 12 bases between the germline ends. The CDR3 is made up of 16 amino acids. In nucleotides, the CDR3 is TGCAGTGCTAGTTGGCAGCTCATCTCCTATAATTCACCCCTCCACTTT. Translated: CSASWQLISYNSPLHF.

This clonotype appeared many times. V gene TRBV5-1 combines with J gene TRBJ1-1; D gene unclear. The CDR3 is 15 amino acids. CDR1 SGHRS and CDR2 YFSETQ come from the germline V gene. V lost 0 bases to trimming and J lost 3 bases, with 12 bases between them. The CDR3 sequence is CASSLGIYLDTEAFF. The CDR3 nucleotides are TGCGCCAGCAGCTTGGGGATATATCTCGACACTGAAGCTTTCTTT.

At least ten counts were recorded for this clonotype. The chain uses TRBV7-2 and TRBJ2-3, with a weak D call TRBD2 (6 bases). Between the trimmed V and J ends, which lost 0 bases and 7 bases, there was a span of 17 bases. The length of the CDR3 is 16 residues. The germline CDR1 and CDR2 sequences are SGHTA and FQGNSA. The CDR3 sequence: CASSLARVRGTHTQYF. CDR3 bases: TGTGCCAGCAGCTTAGCCAGGGTCCGAGGGACTCATACGCAGTATTTT. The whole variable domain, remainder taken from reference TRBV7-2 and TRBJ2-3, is GAGVSQSPSNKVTEKGKDVELRCDPISGHTALYWYRQSLGQGLEFLIYFQGNSAPDKSGLPSDRFSAERTGGSVSTLTIQRTQQEDSAVYLCASSLARVRGTHTQYFGPGTRLTVL.

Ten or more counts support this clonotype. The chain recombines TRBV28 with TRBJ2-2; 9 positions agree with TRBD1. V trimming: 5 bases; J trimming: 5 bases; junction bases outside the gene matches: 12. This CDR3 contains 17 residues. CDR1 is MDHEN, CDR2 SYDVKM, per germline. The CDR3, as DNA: TGTGCCAGCAGTCCGAACGGACAGGGGAGATTGACCGGGGAGCTGTTTTTT. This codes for CASSPNGQGRLTGELFF.